The 20 T cell receptor beta chains below all came from one sample that was sequenced in a study of cytomegalovirus exposure and HLA in healthy donors. Both 60 Vbeta primers and 13 Jbeta primers went into the PCR. Sequenced by immunoSEQ multiplex PCR; TCRdb stores in-frame clones only, minus some. The profile shows roughly 160,000 clones, around 82% of them singletons. Source material: PBMCs. Receptors originate from a boy aged 2 to 10 in good health and CMV-seronegative.

About this clone: Sequence at one end of the junction differs from germline and may be a read error. V usage is TRBV9 and J usage is TRBJ1-2; no clear D gene. Germline CDR1 reads SGDLS; CDR2 reads YYNGEE. CDR3 length: 11 residues. The CDR3 DNA is TGTGCCAGCAGCGACCCGGGTCGATATTCCTTC. It specifies CASSDPGRYSF.

This rearrangement joins TRBV5-4 to TRBJ2-3; 8 nucleotides agree with TRBD2. Germline trimming cut 5 bases from V and 6 bases from J; bases unmatched to any gene: 5. The CDR3 length is 13 residues. CDR1 is SGHNT and CDR2 is YYREEE in the germline V gene (reference sequence). The CDR3 DNA is TGTGCCAGCAGAAGCGGGAGTCTCGATACGCAGTATTTT. Protein product: CASRSGSLDTQYF.

The chain employs TRBV6-5 and TRBJ2-7; 10 bases line up with TRBD1. This CDR3 is 14 amino acids long. Losses at the gene ends were 2 bases for V and 6 bases for J; bases not matched to a gene: 4. The germline gives CDR1 MNHEY, CDR2 SVGAGI. The CDR3 DNA follows: TGTGCCAGCAGTTACGAGACAGGGGGCACCGAGCAGTACTTC. Its protein is CASSYETGGTEQYF.

In the case of this clone: Other DNA sequences in this specimen translate into the identical CDR3. The chain links TRBV9 to TRBJ2-1, with unresolved D. Per the germline V gene, CDR1 is SGDLS and CDR2 is YYNGEE. Trimming left V 0 bases short and J 5 bases short, with 3 bases between. CDR3 size: 12 residues. The CDR3 loop is CASSVADNEQFF. The CDR3 DNA reads as TGTGCCAGCAGCGTAGCAGACAATGAGCAGTTCTTC.

This clone was counted a few times. The chain uses TRBV7-9 and TRBJ1-4; D perhaps matches TRBD1 (5 bases). The CDR3 loop spans 14 amino acids. Germline V gives CDR1 SEHNR, CDR2 FQNEAQ (reference sequence). V was clipped by 1 base and J by 8 bases, with 11 bases between them. DNA for the CDR3: TGTGCCAGCAGCTTAGAGGGGTACCAGGAAAAACTGTTTTTT. The encoded protein is CASSLEGYQEKLFF.

In DNA, the CDR3 is TGTGCCACCAGCAGGAAGCAGGGGGCTCCCACAGATACGCAGTATTTT. It translates to CATSRKQGAPTDTQYF. V and J are TRBV15 and TRBJ2-3; 8 bases are a match to TRBD1. CDR1 is LNHNV, CDR2 YYDKDF, per germline (reference sequence). The CDR3 totals 16 residues. The trim removed 3 bases at V and 2 bases at J, leaving 7 bases unmatched. The full variable domain, in which reference TRBV15 and TRBJ2-3 provide the parts outside the CDR3, is DAMVIQNPRYQVTQFGKPVTLSCSQTLNHNVMYWYQQKSSQAPKLLFHYYDKDFNNEADTPDNFQSRRPNTSFCFLDIRSPGLGDTAMYLCATSRKQGAPTDTQYFGPGTRLTVL.

The chain recombines TRBV10-1 with TRBJ2-7, with D possibly TRBD2 on 5 matching bases. The CDR3 has 13 residues. Trimming pared 5 bases from V and 0 bases from J, leaving 8 bases between. Germline assignment: CDR1 WNHNN and CDR2 SYGVQD (reference sequence). CDR3 sequence: CASSTGISYEQYF. The CDR3 DNA is TGCGCCAGCAGTACGGGGATCTCCTACGAGCAGTACTTC.

This chain joins TRBV5-1 and TRBJ2-7; TRBD1 agrees at 8 bases. The CDR3 is 14 amino acids. Germline trimming cut 3 bases from V and 3 bases from J; bases unmatched to any gene: 5. Germline V gives CDR1 SGHRS, CDR2 YFSETQ. The CDR3 coding sequence is TGCGCCAGCAGCTACGGACAGGGCAACTACGAGCAGTACTTC. Translation: CASSYGQGNYEQYF.

V usage is TRBV2 and J usage is TRBJ2-3; D perhaps matches TRBD2 (7 bases). This CDR3 has 16 residues. Germline V gene data show CDR1 as SNHLY and CDR2 as FYNNEI. Trimming took off 3 bases at V and 1 base at J, with 14 bases between the two ends. CDR3 sequence (DNA): TGTGCCAGCAGTGAGGGGGCGGGAGTGGGCACAGATACGCAGTATTTT. Its translation: CASSEGAGVGTDTQYF.

V usage is TRBV27 and J usage is TRBJ1-1; the match to TRBD1 covers 7 bases. In germline, CDR1 is MNHEY, CDR2 SMNVEV (reference sequence). Losses at the gene ends were 10 bases for V and 5 bases for J; bases not matched to a gene: 7. This CDR3 spans 12 amino acids. The CDR3 reads CATSPDRTEAFF. For the CDR3, the DNA is TGTGCCACCTCCCCGGACAGGACTGAAGCTTTCTTT.

The rearrangement joins TRBV19 to TRBJ2-7, with 11 bases fitting TRBD2. Losses at the gene ends were 5 bases for V and 4 bases for J; bases not matched to a gene: 7. The CDR3 spans 15 residues. Germline V lookup: CDR1 LNHDA, CDR2 SQIVND (reference sequence). This chain's CDR3 is CASSPQLAGGYEQYF. DNA for the CDR3: TGTGCCAGTAGTCCTCAGCTAGCGGGAGGTTACGAGCAGTACTTC.

Regarding this clone: One end of the junction varies from germline; a read error may be responsible. The chain has TRBV25-1 and TRBJ1-6; D perhaps matches TRBD1 (6 bases). This CDR3 has 15 amino acids. Germline V gene sequence: CDR1 MGHDK, CDR2 SYGVNS. The CDR3 DNA reads TGTGCCAGCAGCGAATGGGCACAGGGAAATTCACCCCTCCACTTT. Encoded protein: CASSEWAQGNSPLHF. Full variable domain (outside the CDR3, taken from reference TRBV25-1 and TRBJ1-6): EADIYQTPRYLVIGTGKKITLECSQTMGHDKMYWYQQDPGMELHLIHYSYGVNSTEKGDLSSESTVSRIRTEHFPLTLESARPSHTSQYLCASSEWAQGNSPLHFGNGTRLTVT.

The chain employs TRBV5-6 and TRBJ1-5; 8 bases map to TRBD1. The CDR3 covers 16 residues. The trim removed 2 bases at V and 0 bases at J, leaving 4 bases unmatched. Germline loops: CDR1 SGHDT, CDR2 YYEEEE. For the CDR3, the DNA is TGTGCCAGCAGCTTCGGGACAGGCTATAGCAATCAGCCCCAGCATTTT. Protein product: CASSFGTGYSNQPQHF.

This clone was seen just once. The gene calls are TRBV5-8 and TRBJ2-3, with 9 bases aligning to TRBD1. The germline V gene encodes CDR1 SGHTS and CDR2 YDEGEE. This CDR3 is 17 amino acids long. V shed 1 base and J 1 base; nucleotides not matched to a gene: 7. Here the CDR3 DNA reads TGTGCCAGCAGCTTGTCAGGGACAGGGACAGGCACAGATACGCAGTATTTT. It codes for CASSLSGTGTGTDTQYF.

This clone was seen a handful of times. This chain connects TRBV7-8 to TRBJ2-1, with TRBD2 identical over 8 bases. Germline CDR1 SGHVS, CDR2 FQNEAQ. J was trimmed by 8 bases and V by 0 bases; bases with no gene match: 3. The CDR3 runs 14 residues. CDR3 coding DNA: TGTGCCAGCAGCTTAGCCGGACTAGCTGATGAGCAGTTCTTC. Protein: CASSLAGLADEQFF.

This clone was recorded only once. The chain carries TRBV29-1 and TRBJ1-2; 8 bases line up with TRBD1. The CDR3 consists of 11 residues. CDR1 is SQVTM, CDR2 ANQGSEA, per germline. The J segment lost 8 bases and the V segment lost 2 bases, leaving 1 base of the junction unmatched. The CDR3 spells CSVESGGGYTF. CDR3 DNA sequence: TGCAGCGTTGAATCAGGGGGCGGCTACACCTTC.

V gene TRBV19 combines with J gene TRBJ2-1, with 8 bases aligning to TRBD2. CDR1 LNHDA and CDR2 SQIVND come from the germline V gene (reference sequence). The CDR3 contains 14 residues. V lost 3 bases and J lost 7; bases outside the gene matches: 5. The DNA for the CDR3 is TGTGCCAGTAGTATCGCGGGAGGTAGAAATGAGCAGTTCTTC. It is translated as CASSIAGGRNEQFF.

The rearrangement joins TRBV29-1 to TRBJ1-1; D unresolved. CDR1 SQVTM and CDR2 ANQGSEA come from the germline V gene. This CDR3 is built from 14 residues. Trimming cost V 4 bases and J 4 bases, with 16 bases left between them. CDR3 sequence: CSVGGGQWVTEAFF. The DNA of the CDR3 is TGCAGCGTTGGAGGAGGTCAGTGGGTCACTGAAGCTTTCTTT.

V usage is TRBV5-8 and J usage is TRBJ1-5; D is unresolved. Trimming stripped 0 bases from V and 0 bases from J, with 7 bases between. CDR1 SGHTS and CDR2 YDEGEE come from the germline V gene. This CDR3 region has 15 residues. The CDR3 here is CASSLGGYSNQPQHF. CDR3 bases: TGTGCCAGCAGCTTGGGAGGGTATAGCAATCAGCCCCAGCATTTT.

This clone was observed a few times. The rearrangement links TRBV11-2 to TRBJ1-1; no clear D. Germline CDR1 and CDR2: SGHAT and FQNNGV. This CDR3 is 15 amino acids long. Trimming left V 2 bases short and J 1 base short, with 11 bases between. The CDR3 loop is CASSLSFGGNTEAFF. The CDR3, as DNA: TGTGCCAGCAGCTTATCATTCGGCGGGAACACTGAAGCTTTCTTT.